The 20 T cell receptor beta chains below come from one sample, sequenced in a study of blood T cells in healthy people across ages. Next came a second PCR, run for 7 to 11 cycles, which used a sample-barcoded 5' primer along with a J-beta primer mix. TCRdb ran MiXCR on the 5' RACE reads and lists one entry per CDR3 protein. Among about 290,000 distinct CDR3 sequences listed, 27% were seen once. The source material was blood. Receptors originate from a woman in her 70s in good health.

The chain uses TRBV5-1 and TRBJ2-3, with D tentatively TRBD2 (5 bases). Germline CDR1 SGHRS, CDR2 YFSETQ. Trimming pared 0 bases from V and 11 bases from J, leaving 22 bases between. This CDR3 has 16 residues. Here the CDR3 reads CASSLEPPPELEEQYF. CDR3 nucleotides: TGCGCCAGCAGCTTGGAGCCGCCCCCCGAATTGGAGGAGCAGTATTTT.

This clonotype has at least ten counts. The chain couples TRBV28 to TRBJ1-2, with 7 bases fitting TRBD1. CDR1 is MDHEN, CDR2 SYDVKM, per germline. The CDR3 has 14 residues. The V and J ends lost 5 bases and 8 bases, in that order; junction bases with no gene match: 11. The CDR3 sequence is CASSRDRVRRGYTF. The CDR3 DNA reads TGTGCCAGCAGTCGAGACAGGGTCCGACGCGGCTACACCTTC.

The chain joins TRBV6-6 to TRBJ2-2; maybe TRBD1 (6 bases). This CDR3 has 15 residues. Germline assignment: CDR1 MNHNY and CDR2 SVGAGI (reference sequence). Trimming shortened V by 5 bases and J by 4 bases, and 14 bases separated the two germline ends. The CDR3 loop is CASSHPGQSTGELFF. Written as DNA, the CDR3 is TGTGCCAGCAGTCATCCGGGACAATCCACCGGGGAGCTGTTTTTT.

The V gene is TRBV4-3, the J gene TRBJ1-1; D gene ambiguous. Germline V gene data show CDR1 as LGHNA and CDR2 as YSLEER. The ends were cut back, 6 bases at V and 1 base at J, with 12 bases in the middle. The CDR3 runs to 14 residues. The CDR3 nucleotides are TGCGCCAGCAGTCCCCAGGCGAGGAACACTGAAGCTTTCTTT. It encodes CASSPQARNTEAFF.

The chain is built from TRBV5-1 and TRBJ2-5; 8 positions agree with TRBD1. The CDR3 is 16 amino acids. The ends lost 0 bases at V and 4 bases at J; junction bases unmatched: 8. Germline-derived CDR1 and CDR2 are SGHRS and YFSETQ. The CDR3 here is CASSLGRPGGIETQYF. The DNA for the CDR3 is TGCGCCAGCAGCTTGGGGCGACCAGGGGGCATAGAGACCCAGTACTTC.

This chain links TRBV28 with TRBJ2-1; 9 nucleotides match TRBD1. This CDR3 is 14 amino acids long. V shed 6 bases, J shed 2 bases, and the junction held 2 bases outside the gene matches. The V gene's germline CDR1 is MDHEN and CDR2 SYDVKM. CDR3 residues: CASSRQGAYNEQFF. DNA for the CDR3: TGTGCCAGCAGCCGACAGGGGGCCTACAATGAGCAGTTCTTC.

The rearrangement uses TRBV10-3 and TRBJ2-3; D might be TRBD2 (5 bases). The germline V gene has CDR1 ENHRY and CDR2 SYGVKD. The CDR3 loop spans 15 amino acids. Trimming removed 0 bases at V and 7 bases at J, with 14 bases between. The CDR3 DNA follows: TGTGCCATCAGTGAGTCGACTAAGGGTAGGAATACGCAGTATTTT. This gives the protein CAISESTKGRNTQYF.

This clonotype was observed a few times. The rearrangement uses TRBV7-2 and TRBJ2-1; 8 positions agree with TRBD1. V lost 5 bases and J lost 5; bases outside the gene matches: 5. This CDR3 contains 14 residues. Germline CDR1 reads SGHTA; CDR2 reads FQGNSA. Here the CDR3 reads CASSARTGNNEQFF. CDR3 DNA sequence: TGTGCCAGCAGCGCAAGGACAGGGAACAATGAGCAGTTCTTC.

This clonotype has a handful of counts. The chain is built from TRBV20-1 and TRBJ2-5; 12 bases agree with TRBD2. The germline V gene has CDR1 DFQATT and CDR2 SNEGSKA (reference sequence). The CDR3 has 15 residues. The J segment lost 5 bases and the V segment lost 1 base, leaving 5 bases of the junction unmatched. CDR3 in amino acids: CSARVGLAGGETQYF. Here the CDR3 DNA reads TGCAGTGCTAGAGTAGGGCTAGCGGGGGGGGAGACCCAGTACTTC.

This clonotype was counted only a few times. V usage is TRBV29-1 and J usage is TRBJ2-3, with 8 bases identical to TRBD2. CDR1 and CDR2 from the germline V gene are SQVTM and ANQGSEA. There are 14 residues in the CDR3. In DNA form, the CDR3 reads TGCACCACAACTAGCGGCAAAAACACAGATACGCAGTATTTT. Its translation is CTTTSGKNTDTQYF.

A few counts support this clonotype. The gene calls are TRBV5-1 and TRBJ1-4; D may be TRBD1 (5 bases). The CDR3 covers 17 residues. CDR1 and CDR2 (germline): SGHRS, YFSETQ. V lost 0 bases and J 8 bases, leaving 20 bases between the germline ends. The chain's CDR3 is CASSLDATARIGEKLFF. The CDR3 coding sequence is TGCGCCAGCAGCTTGGACGCGACAGCTCGGATCGGGGAAAAACTGTTTTTT. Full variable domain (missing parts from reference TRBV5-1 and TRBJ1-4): KAGVTQTPRYLIKTRGQQVTLSCSPISGHRSVSWYQQTPGQGLQFLFEYFSETQRNKGNFPGRFSGRQFSNSRSEMNVSTLELGDSALYLCASSLDATARIGEKLFFGSGTQLSVL.

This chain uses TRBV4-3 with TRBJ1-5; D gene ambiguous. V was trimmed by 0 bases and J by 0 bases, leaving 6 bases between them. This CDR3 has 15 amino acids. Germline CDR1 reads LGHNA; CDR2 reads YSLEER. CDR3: CASSQDRSSNQPQHF. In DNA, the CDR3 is TGCGCCAGCAGCCAAGATCGAAGTAGCAATCAGCCCCAGCATTTT.

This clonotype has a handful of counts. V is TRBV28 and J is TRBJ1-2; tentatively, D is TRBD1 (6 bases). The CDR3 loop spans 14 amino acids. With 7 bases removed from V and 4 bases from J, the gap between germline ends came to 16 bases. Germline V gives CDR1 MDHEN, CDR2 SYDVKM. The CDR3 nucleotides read TGTGCCAGCACCTATTTCAGGGGCGGCTATGGCTACACCTTC. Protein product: CASTYFRGGYGYTF.

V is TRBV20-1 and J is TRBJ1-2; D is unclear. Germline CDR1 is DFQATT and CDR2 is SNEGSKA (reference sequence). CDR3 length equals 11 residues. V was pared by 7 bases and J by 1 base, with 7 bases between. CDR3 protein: CSVAYNYGYTF. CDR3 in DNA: TGCAGTGTGGCGTATAACTATGGCTACACCTTC.

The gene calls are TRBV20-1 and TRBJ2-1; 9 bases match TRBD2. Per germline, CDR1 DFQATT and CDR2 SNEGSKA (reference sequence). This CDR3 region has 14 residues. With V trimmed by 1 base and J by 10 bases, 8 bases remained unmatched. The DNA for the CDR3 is TGCAGTGCTAGAGGTCCTAGCGGGATCGGGGAGCAGTTCTTC. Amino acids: CSARGPSGIGEQFF.

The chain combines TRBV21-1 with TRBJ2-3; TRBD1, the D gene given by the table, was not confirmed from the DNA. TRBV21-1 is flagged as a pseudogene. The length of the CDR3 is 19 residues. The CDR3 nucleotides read TGTGCCAGCAGCAATCCTCTTGACAGGGGAAGTGTTAGCACAGATACGCAGTATTTT. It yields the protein CASSNPLDRGSVSTDTQYF.

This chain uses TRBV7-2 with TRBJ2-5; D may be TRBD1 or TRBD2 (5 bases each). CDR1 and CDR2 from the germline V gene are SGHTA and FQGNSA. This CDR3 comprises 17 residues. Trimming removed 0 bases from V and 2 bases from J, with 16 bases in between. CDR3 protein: CASSLAFPGTLQETQYF. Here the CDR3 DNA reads TGTGCCAGCAGCTTAGCTTTCCCCGGGACGCTACAAGAGACCCAGTACTTC.

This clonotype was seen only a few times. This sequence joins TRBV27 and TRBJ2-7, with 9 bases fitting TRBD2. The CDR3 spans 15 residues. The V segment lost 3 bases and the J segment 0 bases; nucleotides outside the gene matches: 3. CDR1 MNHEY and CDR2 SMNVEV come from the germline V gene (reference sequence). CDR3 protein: CASSLQAGGSYEQYF. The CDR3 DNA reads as TGTGCCAGCAGTTTGCAAGCGGGAGGCTCCTACGAGCAGTACTTC.

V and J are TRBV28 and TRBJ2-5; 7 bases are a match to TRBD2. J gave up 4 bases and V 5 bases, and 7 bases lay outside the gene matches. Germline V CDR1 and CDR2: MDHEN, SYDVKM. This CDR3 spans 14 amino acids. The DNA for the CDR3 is TGTGCCAGCAGTGGAGGCGGGAGTACAGAGACCCAGTACTTC. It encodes CASSGGGSTETQYF.

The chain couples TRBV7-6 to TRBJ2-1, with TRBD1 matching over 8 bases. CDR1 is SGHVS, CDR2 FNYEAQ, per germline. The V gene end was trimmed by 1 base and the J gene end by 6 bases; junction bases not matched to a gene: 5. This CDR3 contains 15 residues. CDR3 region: CASSLDGQGSNEQFF. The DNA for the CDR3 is TGTGCCAGCAGCTTAGACGGACAGGGCTCCAATGAGCAGTTCTTC. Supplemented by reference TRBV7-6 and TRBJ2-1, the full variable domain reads GAGVSQSPRYKVTKRGQDVALRCDPISGHVSLYWYRQALGQGPEFLTYFNYEAQQDKSGLPNDRFSAERPEGSISTLTIQRTEQRDSAMYRCASSLDGQGSNEQFFGPGTRLTVL.